The T cell receptor (beta chain) under discussion was sequenced for a study of shared clonotypes between healthy human individuals. Study-level points and caveats: Generation probability values for non-shared clonotypes were lower than those for clonotypes shared by all four donors. Only blood was sampled; tissue repertoires likely differ.

The CDR3 consists of 15 residues. Clones were read by immunoSEQ multiplex PCR, and TCRdb kept only the in-frame ones, dropping some. In the table there are some 2,100,000 clones, 90% to 97% of which are singletons. As regards this clone: Its antigen is currently unknown.

Material: naive CD4+ T cells sorted from blood. Subset meaning: CD45RA+ positively selected. This sequence was found in a young man in good health. The chain combines TRBV21-1 with TRBJ1-6; the table's D gene call, TRBD1, was not cross checked with the DNA. TRBV21-1 is a documented pseudogene. The CDR3 loop is CASSTGTARDSPLHF. The CDR3 region has the DNA TGTGCCAGCAGCACTGGGACAGCGAGGGATTCACCCCTCCACTTT.